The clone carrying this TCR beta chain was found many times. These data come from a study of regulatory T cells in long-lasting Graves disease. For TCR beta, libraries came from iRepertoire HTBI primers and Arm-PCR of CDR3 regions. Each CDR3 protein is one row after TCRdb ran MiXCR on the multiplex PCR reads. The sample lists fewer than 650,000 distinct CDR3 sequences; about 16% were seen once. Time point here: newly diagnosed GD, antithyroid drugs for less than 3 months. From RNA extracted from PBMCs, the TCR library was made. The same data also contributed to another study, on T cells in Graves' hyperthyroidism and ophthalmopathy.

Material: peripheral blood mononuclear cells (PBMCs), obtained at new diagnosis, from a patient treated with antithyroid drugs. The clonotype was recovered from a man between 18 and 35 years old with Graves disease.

CDR3 in amino acids: CASSYSSLSTDTQYF. The CDR3 nucleotides read TGTGCCAGCAGTTACTCGAGCCTGAGCACAGATACGCAGTATTTT. The chain joins TRBV6-2 or TRBV6-3 to TRBJ2-3; D is uncertain. V lost 0 bases and J 0 bases, leaving 7 bases between the germline ends. Germline values: CDR1 MNHEY, CDR2 SVGEGT. This CDR3 region has 15 residues.